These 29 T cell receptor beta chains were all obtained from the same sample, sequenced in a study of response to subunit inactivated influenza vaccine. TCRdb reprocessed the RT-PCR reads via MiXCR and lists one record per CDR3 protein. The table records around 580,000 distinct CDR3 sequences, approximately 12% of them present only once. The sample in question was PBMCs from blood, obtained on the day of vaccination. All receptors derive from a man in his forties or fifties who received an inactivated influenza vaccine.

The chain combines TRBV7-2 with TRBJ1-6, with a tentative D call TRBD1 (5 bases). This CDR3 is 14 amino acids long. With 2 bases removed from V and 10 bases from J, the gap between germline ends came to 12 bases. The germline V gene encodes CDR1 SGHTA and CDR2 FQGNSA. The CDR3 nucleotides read TGTGCCAGCAGCTTACAGGGTCGGGGCTCACCCCTCCACTTT. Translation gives CASSLQGRGSPLHF.

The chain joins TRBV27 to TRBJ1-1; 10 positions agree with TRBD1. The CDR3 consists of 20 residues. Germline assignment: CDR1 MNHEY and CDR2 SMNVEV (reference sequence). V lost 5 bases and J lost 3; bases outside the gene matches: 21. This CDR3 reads CASSPFPGQGHPTRDTEAFF. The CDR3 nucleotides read TGTGCCAGCAGTCCTTTTCCGGGACAGGGGCACCCCACGAGGGACACTGAAGCTTTCTTT.

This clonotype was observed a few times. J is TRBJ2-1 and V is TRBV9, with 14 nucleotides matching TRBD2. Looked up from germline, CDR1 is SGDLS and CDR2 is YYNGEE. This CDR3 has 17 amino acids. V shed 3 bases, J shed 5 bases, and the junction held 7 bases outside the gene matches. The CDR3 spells CASSGTSGRTLNNEQFF. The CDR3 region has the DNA TGTGCCAGCAGCGGGACTAGCGGGAGGACCTTAAACAATGAGCAGTTCTTC. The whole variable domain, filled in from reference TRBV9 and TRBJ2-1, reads DSGVTQTPKHLITATGQRVTLRCSPRSGDLSVYWYQQSLDQGLQFLIQYYNGEERAKGNILERFSAQQFPDLHSELNLSSLELGDSALYFCASSGTSGRTLNNEQFFGPGTRLTVL.

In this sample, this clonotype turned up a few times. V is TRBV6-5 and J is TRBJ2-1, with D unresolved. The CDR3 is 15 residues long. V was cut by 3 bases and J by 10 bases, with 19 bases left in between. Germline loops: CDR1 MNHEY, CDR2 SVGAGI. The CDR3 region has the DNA TGTGCCAGCAGTTATTCCCGTGAAGTAAGAGGCGAGCAGTTCTTC. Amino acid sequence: CASSYSREVRGEQFF.

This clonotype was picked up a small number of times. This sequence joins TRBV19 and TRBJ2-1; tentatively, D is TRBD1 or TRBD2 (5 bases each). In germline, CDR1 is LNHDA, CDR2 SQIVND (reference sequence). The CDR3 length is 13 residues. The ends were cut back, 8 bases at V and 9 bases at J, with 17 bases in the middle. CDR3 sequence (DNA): TGTGCCAGTCAACGGGATGGGGCCGGTGAGCAGTTCTTC. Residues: CASQRDGAGEQFF.

CDR3 bases: TGCGCCAGCAGCCCGGACAGGGGATCGGGCTACACTGAAGCTTTCTTT. This gives the protein CASSPDRGSGYTEAFF. V usage is TRBV5-1 and J usage is TRBJ1-1; 9 bases agree with TRBD1. CDR1 SGHRS and CDR2 YFSETQ come from the germline V gene. The CDR3 runs 16 residues. After removal of 4 bases from V and 3 bases from J, the junction contained 10 bases not matched to a gene.

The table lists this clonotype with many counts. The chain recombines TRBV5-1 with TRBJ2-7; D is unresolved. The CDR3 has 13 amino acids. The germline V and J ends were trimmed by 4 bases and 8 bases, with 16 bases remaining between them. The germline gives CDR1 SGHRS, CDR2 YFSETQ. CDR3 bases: TGCGCCAGCAGCGACGGGTCAAAGAGTCAGCAGTACTTC. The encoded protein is CASSDGSKSQQYF.

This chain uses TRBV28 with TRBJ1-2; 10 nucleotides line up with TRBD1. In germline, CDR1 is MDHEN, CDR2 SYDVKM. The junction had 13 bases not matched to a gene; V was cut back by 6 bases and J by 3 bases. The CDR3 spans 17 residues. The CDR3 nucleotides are TGTGCCAGCAGCTCCCCTGGTTGGGACAGGGGTTACTATGGCTACACCTTC. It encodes CASSSPGWDRGYYGYTF.

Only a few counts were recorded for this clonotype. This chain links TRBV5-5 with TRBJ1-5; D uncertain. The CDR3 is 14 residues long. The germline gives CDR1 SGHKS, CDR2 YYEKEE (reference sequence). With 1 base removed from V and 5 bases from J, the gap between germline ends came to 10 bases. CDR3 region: CASSLSGPHQPQHF. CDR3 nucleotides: TGTGCCAGCAGCTTGTCCGGACCTCATCAGCCCCAGCATTTT.

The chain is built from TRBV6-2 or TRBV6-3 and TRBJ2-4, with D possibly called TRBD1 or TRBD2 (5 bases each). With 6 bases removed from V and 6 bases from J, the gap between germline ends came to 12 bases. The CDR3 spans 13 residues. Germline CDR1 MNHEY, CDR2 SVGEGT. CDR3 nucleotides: TGTGCCAGCAGGACCGGGACCAGAAACATTCAGTACTTC. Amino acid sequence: CASRTGTRNIQYF.

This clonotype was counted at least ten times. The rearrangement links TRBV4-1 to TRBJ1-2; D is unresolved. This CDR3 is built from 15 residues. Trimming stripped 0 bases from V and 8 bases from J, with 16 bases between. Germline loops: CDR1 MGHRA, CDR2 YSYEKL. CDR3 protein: CASSQDNVRLQGYTF. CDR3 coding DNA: TGCGCCAGCAGCCAAGATAATGTGAGGTTGCAGGGCTACACCTTC.

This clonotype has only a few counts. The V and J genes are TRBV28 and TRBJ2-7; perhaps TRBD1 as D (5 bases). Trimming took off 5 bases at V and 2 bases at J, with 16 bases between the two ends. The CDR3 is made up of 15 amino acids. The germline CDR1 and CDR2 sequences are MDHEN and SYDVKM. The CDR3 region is CASSTQGDGPYEQYF. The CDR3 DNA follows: TGTGCCAGCAGTACCCAGGGTGACGGCCCCTACGAGCAGTACTTC. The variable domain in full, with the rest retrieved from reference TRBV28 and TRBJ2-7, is DVKVTQSSRYLVKRTGEKVFLECVQDMDHENMFWYRQDPGLGLRLIYFSYDVKMKEKGDIPEGYSVSREKKERFSLILESASTNQTSMYLCASSTQGDGPYEQYFGPGTRLTVT.

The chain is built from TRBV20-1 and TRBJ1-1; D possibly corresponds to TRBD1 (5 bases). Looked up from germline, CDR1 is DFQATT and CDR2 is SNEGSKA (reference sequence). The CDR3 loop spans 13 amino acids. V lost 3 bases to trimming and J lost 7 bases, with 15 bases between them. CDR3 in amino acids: CSASGGFGNEAFF. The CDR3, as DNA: TGCAGTGCTAGTGGGGGGTTTGGGAATGAAGCTTTCTTT.

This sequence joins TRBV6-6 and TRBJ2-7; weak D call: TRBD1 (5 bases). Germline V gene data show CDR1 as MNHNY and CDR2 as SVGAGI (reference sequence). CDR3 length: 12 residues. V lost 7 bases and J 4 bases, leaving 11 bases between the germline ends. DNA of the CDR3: TGTGCCAGCATCGATCAGGGTTACGAGCAGTACTTC. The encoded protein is CASIDQGYEQYF.

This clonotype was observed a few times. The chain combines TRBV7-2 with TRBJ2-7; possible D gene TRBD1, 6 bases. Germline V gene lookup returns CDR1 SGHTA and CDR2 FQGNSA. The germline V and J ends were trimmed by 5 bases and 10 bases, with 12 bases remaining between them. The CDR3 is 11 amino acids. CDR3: CASSPGTYQYF. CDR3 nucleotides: TGTGCCAGCAGCCCTGGGACATATCAGTACTTC.

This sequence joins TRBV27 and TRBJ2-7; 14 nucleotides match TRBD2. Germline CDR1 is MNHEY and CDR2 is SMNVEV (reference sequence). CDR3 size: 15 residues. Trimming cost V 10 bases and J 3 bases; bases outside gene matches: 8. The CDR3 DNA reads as TGTGCCACCACGATAGGGACTAGCGGGAGCTACGAGCAGTACTTC. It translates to CATTIGTSGSYEQYF.

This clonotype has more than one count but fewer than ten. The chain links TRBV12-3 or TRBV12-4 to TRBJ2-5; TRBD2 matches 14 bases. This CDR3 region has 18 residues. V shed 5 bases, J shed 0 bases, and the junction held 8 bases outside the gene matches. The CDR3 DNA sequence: TGTGCCAGCAGTCCCCTCCGACTAGCGGGGGGGAACCAAGAGACCCAGTACTTC. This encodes CASSPLRLAGGNQETQYF.

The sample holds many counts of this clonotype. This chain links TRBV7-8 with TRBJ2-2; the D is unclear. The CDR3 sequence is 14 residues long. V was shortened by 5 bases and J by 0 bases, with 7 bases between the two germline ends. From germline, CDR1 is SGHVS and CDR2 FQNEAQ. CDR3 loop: CASSQHANTGELFF. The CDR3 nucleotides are TGTGCCAGCAGCCAGCACGCGAACACCGGGGAGCTGTTTTTT.

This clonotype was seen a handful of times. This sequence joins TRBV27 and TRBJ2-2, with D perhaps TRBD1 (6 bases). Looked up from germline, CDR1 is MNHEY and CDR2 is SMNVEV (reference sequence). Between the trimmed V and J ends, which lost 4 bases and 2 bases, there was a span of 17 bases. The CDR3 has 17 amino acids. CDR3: CASSYNPGQINTGELFF. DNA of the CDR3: TGTGCCAGCAGTTACAACCCTGGACAGATAAACACCGGGGAGCTGTTTTTT.

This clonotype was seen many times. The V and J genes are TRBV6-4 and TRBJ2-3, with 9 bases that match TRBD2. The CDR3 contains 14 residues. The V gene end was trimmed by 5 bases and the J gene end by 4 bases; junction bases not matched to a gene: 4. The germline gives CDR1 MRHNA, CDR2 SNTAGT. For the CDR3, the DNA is TGTGCCAGCAGTCTAGAGCGGGGGGCAGATACGCAGTATTTT. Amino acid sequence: CASSLERGADTQYF.

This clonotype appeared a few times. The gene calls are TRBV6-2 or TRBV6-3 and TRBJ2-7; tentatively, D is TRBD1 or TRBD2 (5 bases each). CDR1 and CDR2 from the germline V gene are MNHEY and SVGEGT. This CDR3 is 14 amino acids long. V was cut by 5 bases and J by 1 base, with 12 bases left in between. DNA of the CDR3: TGTGCCAGCAGTACCCGGGACGGTTCCTACGAGCAGTACTTC. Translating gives CASSTRDGSYEQYF.

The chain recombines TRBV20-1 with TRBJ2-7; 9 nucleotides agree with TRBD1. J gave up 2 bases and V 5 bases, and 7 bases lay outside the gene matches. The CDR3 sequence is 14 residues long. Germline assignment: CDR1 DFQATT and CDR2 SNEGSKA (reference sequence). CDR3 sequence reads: CSAGRQGVTYEQYF. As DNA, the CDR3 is TGCAGTGCTGGAAGACAGGGGGTTACCTACGAGCAGTACTTC.

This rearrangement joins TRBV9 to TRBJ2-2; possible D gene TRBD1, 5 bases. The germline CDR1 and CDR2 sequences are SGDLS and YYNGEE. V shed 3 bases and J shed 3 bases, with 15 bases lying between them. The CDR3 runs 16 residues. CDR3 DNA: TGTGCCAGCAGCGAAGGGGCGGCTTGGGACACCGGGGAGCTGTTTTTT. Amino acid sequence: CASSEGAAWDTGELFF.

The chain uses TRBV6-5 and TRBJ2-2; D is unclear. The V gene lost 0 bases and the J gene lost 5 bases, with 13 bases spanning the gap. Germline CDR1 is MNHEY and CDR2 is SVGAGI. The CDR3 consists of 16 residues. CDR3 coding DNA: TGTGCCAGCAGTTACTCCCCCTCAGATATTACCGGGGAGCTGTTTTTT. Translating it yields CASSYSPSDITGELFF.

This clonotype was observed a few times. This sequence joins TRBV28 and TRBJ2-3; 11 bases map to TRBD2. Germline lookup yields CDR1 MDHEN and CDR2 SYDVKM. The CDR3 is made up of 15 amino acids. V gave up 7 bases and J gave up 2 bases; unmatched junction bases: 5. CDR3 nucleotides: TGTGCCAGCAAGGGGACTAGCGGACTCACAGATACGCAGTATTTT. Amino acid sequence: CASKGTSGLTDTQYF.

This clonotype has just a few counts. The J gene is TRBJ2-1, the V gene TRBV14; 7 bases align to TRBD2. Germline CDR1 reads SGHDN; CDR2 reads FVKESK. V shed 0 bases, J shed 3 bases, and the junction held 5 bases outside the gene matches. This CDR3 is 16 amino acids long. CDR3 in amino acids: CASSQDGRTSYNEQFF. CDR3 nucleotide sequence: TGTGCCAGCAGCCAAGACGGGAGGACTAGCTACAATGAGCAGTTCTTC.

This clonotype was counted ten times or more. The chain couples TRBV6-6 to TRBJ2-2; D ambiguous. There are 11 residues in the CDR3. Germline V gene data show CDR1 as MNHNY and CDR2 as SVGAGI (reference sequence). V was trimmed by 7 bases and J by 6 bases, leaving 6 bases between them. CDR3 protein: CASTLAGELFF. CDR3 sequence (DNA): TGTGCCAGCACGTTGGCCGGGGAGCTGTTTTTT.

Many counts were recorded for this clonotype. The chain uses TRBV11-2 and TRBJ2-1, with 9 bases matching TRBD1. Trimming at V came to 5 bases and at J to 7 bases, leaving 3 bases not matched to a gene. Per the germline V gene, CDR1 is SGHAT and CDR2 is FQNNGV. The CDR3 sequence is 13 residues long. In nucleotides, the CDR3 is TGTGCCAGCAGCAGGGACAGGGAAAATGAGCAGTTCTTC. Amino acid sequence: CASSRDRENEQFF.

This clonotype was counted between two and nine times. Written as DNA, the CDR3 is TGTGCCAGCAGTGCGGTCCGCACCGGGGAGCTGTTTTTT. Its protein product is CASSAVRTGELFF. The chain recombines TRBV6-1 with TRBJ2-2, with D unresolved. There are 13 residues in the CDR3. The germline V gene encodes CDR1 MNHNS and CDR2 SASEGT. V was trimmed by 4 bases and J by 4 bases, leaving 7 bases between them.